This paragraph reports one T cell receptor beta chain. Germline CDR1 reads MNHNY; CDR2 reads SVGAGI (reference sequence). V was trimmed by 10 bases and J by 5 bases, leaving 17 bases between them. CDR3 size: 13 residues. These data are taken from a study of blood T cell repertoires in COVID-19. Overall study: Collection of acute and convalescent COVID-19 samples took place in the United States, Italy and Spain.

In the authors' methods: Estimates of nucleated cell counts were drawn from the amplification of reference gene primers. The repertoire was sequenced with immunoSEQ multiplex PCR; TCRdb's copy has only in-frame clones and lacks some. V and J calls and clone size are given by that table; D and trimming were obtained from the DNA. The table shows 130,000 to 150,000 clones, with around 83% occurring only once. The clonotype was recovered from a woman at least 80 years old with acute or convalescent COVID-19. This chain connects TRBV6-6 to TRBJ1-1; the D gene is possibly TRBD1 (6 bases). What was sequenced was peripheral blood. The CDR3 nucleotides read TGTGCCACCCGCAGGGGCGGGGGAACTGAAGCTTTCTTT. This translates into CATRRGGGTEAFF.